This T cell receptor (beta chain) derives from a study of shared clonotypes between healthy human individuals. With 0 bases removed from V and 9 bases from J, the gap between germline ends came to 9 bases. Germline V CDR1 and CDR2: GTSNPN, SVGIG (reference sequence). The CDR3 length is 13 residues. Profiling relied on immunoSEQ multiplex PCR, and the TCRdb table lists in-frame clones only, not all of them. Altogether approximately 1,000,000 clones are present, about 84% being singletons, with the ten largest covering around 0.47%. The V call is TRBV30, the J call TRBJ1-6; D not certain. The source is a man between 18 and 35 years old in good health. Some clones in this sample may be carry-over from other donors' samples. Specimen: memory CD4+ T cells from PBMCs. As to subset: CD45RA-negative fraction. The CDR3 is CAWSVSELSPLHF. The CDR3 region has the DNA TGTGCCTGGAGTGTTTCGGAGCTTTCACCCCTCCACTTT.